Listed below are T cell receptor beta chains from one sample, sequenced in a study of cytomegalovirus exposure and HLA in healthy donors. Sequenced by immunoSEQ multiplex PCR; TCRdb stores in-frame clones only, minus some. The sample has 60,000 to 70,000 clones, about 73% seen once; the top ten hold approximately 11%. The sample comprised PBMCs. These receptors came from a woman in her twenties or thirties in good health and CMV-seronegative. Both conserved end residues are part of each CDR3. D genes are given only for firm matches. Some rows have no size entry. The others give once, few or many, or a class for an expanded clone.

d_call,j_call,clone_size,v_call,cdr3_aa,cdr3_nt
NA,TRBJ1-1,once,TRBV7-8,CASSLERRSEAFF,TGTGCCAGCAGCTTAGAGCGGAGGAGTGAAGCTTTCTTT
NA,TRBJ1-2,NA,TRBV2,CASSDALQGPLYGYTF,TGTGCCAGCAGTGACGCCTTGCAGGGCCCTCTCTATGGCTACACCTTC
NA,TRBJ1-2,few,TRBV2,CASSQNPTGLYGYTF,TGTGCCAGCAGCCAGAACCCTACAGGGTTGTATGGCTACACCTTC
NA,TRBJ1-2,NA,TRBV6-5,CASSYRGKVYGYTF,TGTGCCAGCAGTTACAGGGGGAAGGTCTATGGCTACACCTTC
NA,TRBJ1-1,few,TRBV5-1,CASSLAGGYTEAFF,TGCGCCAGCAGCTTGGCCGGGGGATACACTGAAGCTTTCTTT
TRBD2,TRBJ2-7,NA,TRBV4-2,CASSHPGGILSDEQYF,TGTGCCAGCAGCCACCCCGGGGGGATCTTATCTGACGAGCAGTACTTC
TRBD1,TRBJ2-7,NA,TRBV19,CASSMDRGTYEQYF,TGTGCCAGTAGTATGGACAGGGGGACCTACGAGCAGTACTTC
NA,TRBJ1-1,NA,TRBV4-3,CASSQEGLLNTEAFF,TGCGCCAGCAGCCAAGAGGGACTCTTAAACACTGAAGCTTTCTTT
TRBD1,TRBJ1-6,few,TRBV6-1,CASREIGTAALSPLHF,TGTGCCAGCAGAGAAATAGGGACAGCAGCCCTTTCACCCCTCCACTTT
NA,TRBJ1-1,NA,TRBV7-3,CASHGQGINAFF,TGTGCCAGCCACGGGCAGGGGATTAACGCTTTCTTT
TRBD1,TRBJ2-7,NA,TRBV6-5,CASSYRTGGNEQYF,TGTGCCAGCAGTTACAGGACAGGGGGGAACGAGCAGTACTTC
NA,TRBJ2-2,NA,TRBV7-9,CASNLPPALTNTGELFF,TGTGCCAGCAACCTACCCCCCGCACTTACGAACACCGGGGAGCTGTTTTTT
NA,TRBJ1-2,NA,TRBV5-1,CASSLDSYGYTF,TGCGCCAGCAGCTTGGACTCCTATGGCTACACCTTC
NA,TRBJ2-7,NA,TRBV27,CASSVAGLVNEQYF,TGTGCCAGCAGTGTAGCAGGGTTAGTCAACGAGCAGTACTTC
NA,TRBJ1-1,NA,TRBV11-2,CASNGGTNTEAFF,TGTGCCAGCAACGGGGGGACCAACACTGAAGCTTTCTTT
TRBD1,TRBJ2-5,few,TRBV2,CASSKVRGWETQYF,TGTGCCAGCAGTAAAGTCAGGGGGTGGGAGACCCAGTACTTC
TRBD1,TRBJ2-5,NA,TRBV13,CASSTTGGETQYF,TGTGCCAGCAGCACGACAGGGGGAGAGACCCAGTACTTC
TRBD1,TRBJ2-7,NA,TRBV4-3,CASSPGGQGNYEQYF,TGCGCCAGCAGCCCCGGCGGACAGGGGAACTACGAGCAGTACTTC
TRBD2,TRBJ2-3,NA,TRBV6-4,CASSSRSGDGTDTQYF,TGTGCCAGCAGTTCTCGTAGCGGGGACGGCACAGATACGCAGTATTTT
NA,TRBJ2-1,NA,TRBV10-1,CASSDRSDSLYNEQFF,TGCGCCAGCAGTGACAGGTCGGACAGCTTATACAATGAGCAGTTCTTC
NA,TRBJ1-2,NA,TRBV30,CAWSVKGPGGYTF,TGTGCCTGGAGTGTAAAGGGTCCGGGAGGGTACACCTTC
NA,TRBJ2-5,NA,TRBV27,CASSTGLETQYF,TGTGCCAGCAGTACAGGGTTAGAGACCCAGTACTTC
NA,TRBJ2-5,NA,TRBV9,CASSVGMLAQETQYF,TGTGCCAGCAGCGTAGGAATGTTAGCCCAAGAGACCCAGTACTTC
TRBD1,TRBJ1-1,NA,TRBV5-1,CASRYTGDSTEAFF,TGCGCCAGCAGATACACAGGGGATTCCACTGAAGCTTTCTTT
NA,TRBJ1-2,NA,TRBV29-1,CSVVPVEHYGYTF,TGCAGCGTTGTCCCCGTGGAGCACTATGGCTACACCTTC
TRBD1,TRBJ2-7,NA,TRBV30,CAWSVQIPGQGSSYEQYF,TGTGCCTGGAGTGTACAAATCCCGGGACAGGGGTCCTCCTACGAGCAGTACTTC
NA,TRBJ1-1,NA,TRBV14,CASSQVWPRNTEAFF,TGTGCCAGCAGCCAAGTTTGGCCAAGGAACACTGAAGCTTTCTTT
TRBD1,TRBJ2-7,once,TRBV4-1,CASSDTGQVGEQYF,TGCGCCAGCAGCGATACGGGACAGGTCGGCGAGCAGTACTTC
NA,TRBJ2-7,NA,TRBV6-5,CASNEGGNGYEQYF,TGTGCCAGCAACGAGGGGGGGAACGGCTACGAGCAGTACTTC
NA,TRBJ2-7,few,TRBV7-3,CASSLTQGPHEQYF,TGTGCCAGCAGCTTAACCCAGGGCCCCCACGAGCAGTACTTC
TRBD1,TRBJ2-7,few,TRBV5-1,CASSLTPGVPGGPLYEQYF,TGCGCCAGCAGCTTGACTCCAGGGGTCCCAGGGGGCCCCCTCTACGAGCAGTACTTC
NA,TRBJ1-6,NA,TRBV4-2,CASSQGKFWDTKYNSPLHF,TGTGCCAGCAGCCAGGGGAAGTTCTGGGACACCAAATATAATTCACCCCTCCACTTT
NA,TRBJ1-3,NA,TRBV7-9,CASSRLKSTGSSGNTIYF,TGTGCCAGCAGCCGCCTCAAATCGACAGGCAGCTCTGGAAACACCATATATTTT
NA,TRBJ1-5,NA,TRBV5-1,CASSLSSNQPQHF,TGCGCCAGCAGCTTGTCTTCCAATCAGCCCCAGCATTTT
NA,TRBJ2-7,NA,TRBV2,CAIVESYEQYF,TGTGCCATCGTAGAGTCCTACGAGCAGTACTTC
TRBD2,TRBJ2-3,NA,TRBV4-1,CASSLSGGARADTQYF,TGCGCCAGCAGCCTTAGCGGGGGGGCCCGGGCAGATACGCAGTATTTT
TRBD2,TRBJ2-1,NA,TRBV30,CAWKRGPALYNEQFF,TGTGCCTGGAAGCGGGGGCCCGCACTTTACAATGAGCAGTTCTTC
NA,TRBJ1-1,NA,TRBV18,CASSPLPGDTEAFF,TGTGCCAGCTCACCACTTCCAGGGGACACTGAAGCTTTCTTT
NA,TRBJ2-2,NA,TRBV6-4,CASSPGREAHTGELFF,TGTGCCAGCAGCCCGGGTCGTGAGGCTCACACCGGGGAGCTGTTTTTT
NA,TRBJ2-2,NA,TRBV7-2,CASRGAGTGELFF,TGTGCCAGCCGAGGGGCGGGAACCGGGGAGCTGTTTTTT
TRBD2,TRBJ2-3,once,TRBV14,CASSHFGTSGGTRGDTQYF,TGTGCCAGCAGCCATTTCGGGACTAGCGGGGGGACCCGAGGAGATACGCAGTATTTT
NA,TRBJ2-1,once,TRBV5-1,CASSPGGYLGSEQFF,TGCGCCAGCAGTCCTGGGGGGTATTTGGGATCGGAGCAGTTCTTC
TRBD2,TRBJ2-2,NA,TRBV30,CASKRGVNTGELFF,TGTGCCTCCAAGCGGGGGGTGAACACCGGGGAGCTGTTTTTT
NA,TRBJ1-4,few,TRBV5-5,CASSLFQGTTNEKLFF,TGTGCCAGCAGCCTCTTCCAGGGAACAACTAATGAAAAACTGTTTTTT
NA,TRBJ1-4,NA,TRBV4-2,CASSIPGTTNEKLFF,TGTGCCAGCAGCATCCCCGGGACAACTAATGAAAAACTGTTTTTT
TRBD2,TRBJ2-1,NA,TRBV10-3,CAISDRTSGNYNEQFF,TGTGCCATCAGTGACCGGACTAGCGGGAACTACAATGAGCAGTTCTTC
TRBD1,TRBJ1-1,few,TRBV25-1,CASSVPGQMNTEAFF,TGTGCCAGCAGTGTACCGGGACAGATGAACACTGAAGCTTTCTTT
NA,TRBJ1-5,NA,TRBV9,CASSVGGGNQPQHF,TGTGCCAGCAGCGTAGGGGGAGGCAATCAGCCCCAGCATTTT
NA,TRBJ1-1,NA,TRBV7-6,CASSSQGNTEAFF,TGTGCCAGCAGTTCACAGGGAAACACTGAAGCTTTCTTT
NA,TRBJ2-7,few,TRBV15,CATSRSQDSRPYEQYF,TGTGCCACCAGCAGGTCACAGGACAGTCGACCCTACGAGCAGTACTTC
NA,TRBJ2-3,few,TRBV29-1,CSVDSSSGGNTQYF,TGCAGCGTTGACAGTTCTTCTGGCGGTAATACGCAGTATTTT